In this sample, the clone carrying this TCR beta chain turned up once. No antigen is known for it. The data originate from a study of cytomegalovirus exposure and HLA in healthy donors. As for the study in general: The roughly 120 validation repertoires, a later analysis reported, used the same platform as the 600 to 850 repertoires from the first cohort. Findings and limits, study-wide: Confirmation was obtained in vitro that three CMV-associated chains are specific for CMV antigens. Usually a TCR sequence was rare, but some public TCRs were found in many donors. With high specificity and sensitivity, the classifier reportedly diagnosed cytomegalovirus status.

TCRdb's copy holds only in-frame clones and misses some; the assay was immunoSEQ multiplex PCR. The data contain roughly 65,000 clones, approximately 90% of them singletons. The CDR3 is 16 residues long. The germline gives CDR1 MNHNY, CDR2 SVGAGI (reference sequence). V lost 2 bases to trimming and J lost 1 base; unmatched junction nucleotides: 3. This chain uses TRBV6-6 with TRBJ2-2; 8 bases are a match to TRBD2. Input material: PBMCs. The receptor's source is a man between 18 and 29 years old in good health and CMV-seronegative. The chain's CDR3 is CASSYPGTRNTGELFF. The CDR3 DNA reads TGTGCCAGCAGTTACCCCGGGACTAGGAACACCGGGGAGCTGTTTTTT.